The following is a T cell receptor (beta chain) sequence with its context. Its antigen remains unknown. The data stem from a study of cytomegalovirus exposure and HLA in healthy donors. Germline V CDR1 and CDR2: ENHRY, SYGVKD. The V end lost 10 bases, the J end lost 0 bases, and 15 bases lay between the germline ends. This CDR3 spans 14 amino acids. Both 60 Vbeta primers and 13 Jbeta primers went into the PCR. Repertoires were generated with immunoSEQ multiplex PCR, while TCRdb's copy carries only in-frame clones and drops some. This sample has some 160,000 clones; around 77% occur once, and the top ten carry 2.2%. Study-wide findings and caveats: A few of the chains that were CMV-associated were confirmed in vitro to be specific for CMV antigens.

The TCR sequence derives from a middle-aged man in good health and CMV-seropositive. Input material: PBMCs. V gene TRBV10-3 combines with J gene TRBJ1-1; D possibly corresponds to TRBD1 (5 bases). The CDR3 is CATAGGEMNTEAFF. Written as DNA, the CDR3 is TGTGCCACCGCGGGGGGGGAAATGAACACTGAAGCTTTCTTT.